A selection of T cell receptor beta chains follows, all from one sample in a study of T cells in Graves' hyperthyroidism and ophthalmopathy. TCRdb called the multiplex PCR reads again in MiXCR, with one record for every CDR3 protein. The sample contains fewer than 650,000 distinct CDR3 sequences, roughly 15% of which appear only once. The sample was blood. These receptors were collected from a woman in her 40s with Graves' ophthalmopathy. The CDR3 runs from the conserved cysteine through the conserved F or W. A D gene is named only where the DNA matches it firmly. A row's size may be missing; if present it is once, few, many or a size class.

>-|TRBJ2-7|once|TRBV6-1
CASRSGGAEQYF
TGTGCCAGCAGGTCCGGGGGAGCCGAGCAGTACTTC
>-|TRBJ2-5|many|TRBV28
CASANPMPTLQETQYF
TGTGCCAGCGCAAACCCCATGCCGACTCTCCAAGAGACCCAGTACTTC
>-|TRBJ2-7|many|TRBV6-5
CASSSPGSRIDEQYF
TGTGCCAGCAGTTCCCCAGGAAGCCGGATAGACGAGCAGTACTTC
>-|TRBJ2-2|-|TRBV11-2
CASSPAVGSGTGELFF
TGTGCCAGCAGCCCGGCGGTAGGGTCGGGGACCGGGGAGCTGTTTTTT
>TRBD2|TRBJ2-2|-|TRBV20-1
CSAEAGADTGELFF
TGCAGCGCAGAGGCGGGAGCGGACACCGGGGAGCTGTTTTTT
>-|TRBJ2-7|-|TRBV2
CASNGPTYEQYF
TGTGCCAGCAATGGACCCACCTACGAGCAGTACTTC
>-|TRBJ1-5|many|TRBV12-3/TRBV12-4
CASSWNGYNQPQHF
TGTGCCAGCAGTTGGAACGGGTACAATCAGCCCCAGCATTTT
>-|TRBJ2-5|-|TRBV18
CASFRDAGRWYF
TGTGCCAGCTTTCGAGATGCGGGCCGATGGTACTTC
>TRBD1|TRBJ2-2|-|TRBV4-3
CASSQDPHGTGRTGELFF
TGCGCCAGCAGCCAAGATCCCCACGGGACAGGGCGGACCGGGGAGCTGTTTTTT
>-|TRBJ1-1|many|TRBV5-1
CASSLYREGTEAFF
TGCGCCAGCAGCTTGTACAGGGAGGGCACTGAAGCTTTCTTT
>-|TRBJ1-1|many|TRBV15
CATSRESGDMNTEAFF
TGTGCCACCAGCAGAGAGTCAGGGGATATGAACACTGAAGCTTTCTTT
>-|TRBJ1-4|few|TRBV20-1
CSASDSPSSEKLFF
TGCAGTGCGTCCGACAGCCCGTCTTCGGAAAAACTGTTTTTT
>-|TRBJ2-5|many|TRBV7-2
CASSNRRRNQETQYF
TGTGCCAGCAGCAACCGCAGGAGGAACCAAGAGACCCAGTACTTC
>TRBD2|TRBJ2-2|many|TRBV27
CASSSLGTSGFNTGELFF
TGTGCCAGCAGTTCACTCGGGACTAGCGGGTTTAACACCGGGGAGCTGTTTTTT
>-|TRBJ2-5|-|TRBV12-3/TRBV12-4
CASTGDLLQETQYF
TGTGCCAGCACAGGGGACCTTTTACAAGAGACCCAGTACTTC
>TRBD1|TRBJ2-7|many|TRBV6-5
CASKGQEGTYEQYF
TGTGCCAGCAAGGGACAGGAGGGCACCTACGAGCAGTACTTC
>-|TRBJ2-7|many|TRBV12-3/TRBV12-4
CASSVGFVEQYF
TGTGCCAGCAGTGTGGGCTTCGTCGAGCAGTACTTC
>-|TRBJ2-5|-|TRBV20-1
CSARDRAQETRYF
TGCAGTGCTAGAGATCGGGCCCAAGAGACCCGGTACTTC
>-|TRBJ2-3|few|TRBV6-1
CASSEFFTSTDTQYF
TGTGCCAGCAGTGAATTTTTTACTAGCACAGATACGCAGTATTTT
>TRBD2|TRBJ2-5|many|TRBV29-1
CSVEGLAESETQYF
TGCAGCGTGGAGGGACTAGCGGAGTCTGAGACCCAGTACTTC
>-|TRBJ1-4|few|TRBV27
CASSPATNEKLFF
TGTGCCAGCAGTCCGGCAACTAATGAAAAACTGTTTTTT
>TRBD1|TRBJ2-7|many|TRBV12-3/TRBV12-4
CASSQRTGAEQYF
TGTGCCAGCAGTCAACGGACAGGGGCCGAGCAGTACTTC
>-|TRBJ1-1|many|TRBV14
CASSLVQGYTAFF
TGTGCCAGCAGCCTTGTCCAGGGGTACACGGCTTTCTTT
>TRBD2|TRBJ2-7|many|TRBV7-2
CASSLGSGRKYEQYF
TGTGCCAGCAGCTTAGGTAGCGGGAGGAAATACGAGCAGTACTTC
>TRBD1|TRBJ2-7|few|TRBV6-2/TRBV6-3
CASSSPWDRGRTDYEQYF
TGTGCCAGCAGTTCCCCTTGGGACAGGGGGCGGACAGACTACGAGCAGTACTTC